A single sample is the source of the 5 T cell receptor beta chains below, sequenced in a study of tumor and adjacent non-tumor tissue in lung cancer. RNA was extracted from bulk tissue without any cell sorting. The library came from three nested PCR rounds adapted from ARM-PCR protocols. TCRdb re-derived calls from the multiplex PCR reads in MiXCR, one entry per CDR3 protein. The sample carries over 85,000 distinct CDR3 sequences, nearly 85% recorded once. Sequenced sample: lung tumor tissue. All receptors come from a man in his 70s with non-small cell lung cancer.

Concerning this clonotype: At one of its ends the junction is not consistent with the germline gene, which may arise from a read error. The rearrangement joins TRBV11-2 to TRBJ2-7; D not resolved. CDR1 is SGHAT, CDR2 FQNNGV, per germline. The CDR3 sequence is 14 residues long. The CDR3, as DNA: TGTGCCAGCAGCCTACGGGCCCCCAGAGGAGAGCAATACTTC. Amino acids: CASSLRAPRGEQYF.

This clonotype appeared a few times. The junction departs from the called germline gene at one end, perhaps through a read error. CDR3 amino acids: CANSYFRALHGDGYTF. DNA of the CDR3: TGTGCCAACAGTTATTTTAGGGCTCTGCATGGGGATGGCTACACCTTC. The chain links TRBV12-3 or TRBV12-4 to TRBJ1-2, with D unresolved. This CDR3 has 16 amino acids.

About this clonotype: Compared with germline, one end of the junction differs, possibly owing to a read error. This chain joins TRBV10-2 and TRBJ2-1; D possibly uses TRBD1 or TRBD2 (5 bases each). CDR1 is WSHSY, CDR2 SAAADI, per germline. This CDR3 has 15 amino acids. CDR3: CANRFPGSSSHEQFF. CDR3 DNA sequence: TGCGCCAACAGGTTCCCGGGATCCTCTTCTCATGAGCAATTCTTC.

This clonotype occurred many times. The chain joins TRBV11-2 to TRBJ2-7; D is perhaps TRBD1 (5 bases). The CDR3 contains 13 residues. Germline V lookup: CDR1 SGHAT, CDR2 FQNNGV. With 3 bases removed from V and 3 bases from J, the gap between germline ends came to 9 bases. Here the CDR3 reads CASSLQGGYEQYF. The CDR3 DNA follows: TGTGCCAGCAGCTTGCAGGGTGGCTACGAGCAGTACTTC.

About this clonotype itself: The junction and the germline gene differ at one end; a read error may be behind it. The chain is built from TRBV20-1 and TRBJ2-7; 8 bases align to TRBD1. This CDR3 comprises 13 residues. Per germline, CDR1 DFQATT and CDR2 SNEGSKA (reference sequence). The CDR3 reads CSADPTGVYEQYF. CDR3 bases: TGCAGTGCGGATCCGACAGGGGTTTACGAGCAATACTTC.